A selection of T cell receptor beta chains follows, all from one sample in a study of blood T cell repertoires in COVID-19. The data were produced by immunoSEQ multiplex PCR, yet TCRdb's version contains in-frame clones alone and is incomplete. The table records tens of thousands of clones, about 90% of them present only once. The sequenced sample consisted of peripheral blood. These receptors were obtained from a human donor in a cohort sampled during active COVID-19. The CDR3 runs from the conserved cysteine through the conserved F or W. D genes are given only for firm matches. Clone size is given for some rows only: seen once, a few or many times, or a class if the clone is expanded.

D gene	V gene	clone size	J gene	CDR3 protein	CDR3 DNA
.	TRBV24-1	once	TRBJ1-4	CATSAGGGKLFF	TGTGCCACCAGTGCGGGCGGGGGAAAACTGTTTTTT
TRBD1	TRBV5-1	.	TRBJ2-7	CASSTGETGFHEQYF	TGCGCCAGCAGCACCGGAGAGACAGGGTTCCACGAGCAGTACTTC
TRBD2	TRBV19	.	TRBJ2-7	CASQAGGSYEQYF	TGTGCCAGTCAAGCGGGAGGGTCCTACGAGCAGTACTTC
TRBD1	TRBV28	.	TRBJ1-6	CASRANRGDSPLHF	TGTGCCAGCAGGGCCAACAGGGGTGATTCACCCCTCCACTTT
.	TRBV19	.	TRBJ1-1	CASRERDRNVNEAFF	TGTGCCAGTAGGGAAAGAGACAGGAACGTTAATGAAGCTTTCTTT
.	TRBV5-1	.	TRBJ1-1	CASSKMEWSTEAFF	TGCGCCAGCAGCAAGATGGAGTGGAGCACTGAAGCTTTCTTT
TRBD1	TRBV2	once	TRBJ2-7	CASSRPGQGYEQYF	TGTGCCAGCAGTCGACCGGGACAGGGCTACGAGCAGTACTTC
TRBD2	TRBV6-5	.	TRBJ2-3	CATTGTNTDTQYF	TGTGCCACAACGGGGACTAACACAGATACGCAGTATTTT
.	TRBV2	.	TRBJ1-4	CASSGAEKLFF	TGTGCCAGCAGTGGGGCCGAAAAACTGTTTTTT
TRBD1	TRBV6-6	.	TRBJ1-5	CASRAPTGIFQPQHF	TGTGCCAGCAGGGCCCCGACAGGGATATTTCAGCCCCAGCATTTT
.	TRBV21-1	.	TRBJ1-5	CASSKASAVGDQPQHF	TGTGCCAGCAGCAAAGCTAGTGCGGTCGGAGATCAGCCCCAGCATTTT
.	TRBV7-2	.	TRBJ2-5	CASSLAGPGGYQETQYF	TGTGCCAGCAGCTTAGCTGGGCCAGGGGGGTACCAAGAGACCCAGTACTTC
TRBD1	TRBV11-3	.	TRBJ2-5	CASSPSPTGGGETQYF	TGTGCCAGCAGCCCGAGTCCTACAGGGGGCGGGGAGACCCAGTACTTC
TRBD2	TRBV10-1	.	TRBJ2-7	CASSEVAGGAEQYF	TGCGCCAGCAGTGAGGTGGCGGGGGGGGCCGAGCAGTACTTC
.	TRBV6-5	.	TRBJ1-2	CASASMTVPDYGYTF	TGTGCCAGCGCATCGATGACAGTGCCTGATTACGGCTACACCTTC
TRBD2	TRBV6-1	.	TRBJ2-2	CASSELAGDHGELFF	TGTGCCAGCAGTGAACTAGCGGGAGATCACGGGGAGCTGTTTTTT
.	TRBV27	.	TRBJ1-5	CASSLQGGQPQHF	TGTGCCAGCAGTTTACAGGGCGGTCAGCCCCAGCATTTT
TRBD1	TRBV7-8	once	TRBJ1-1	CASSTRDRARVNTEAFF	TGTGCCAGCAGCACACGGGACAGGGCTCGAGTGAACACTGAAGCTTTCTTT
TRBD2	TRBV11-2	.	TRBJ2-7	CASSLDLAGVYEQYF	TGTGCCAGCAGCTTAGATCTGGCGGGAGTCTACGAGCAGTACTTC
.	TRBV12-3/TRBV12-4	.	TRBJ1-1	CASSDVGGTEAFF	TGTGCCAGCAGTGACGTGGGGGGCACTGAAGCTTTCTTT
TRBD1	TRBV5-1	.	TRBJ2-7	CASSYGQGAYEQYF	TGCGCCAGCAGCTATGGACAGGGGGCATACGAGCAGTACTTC
TRBD1	TRBV2	medium-sized	TRBJ1-1	CASSPQMDRGREAFF	TGTGCCAGCAGTCCGCAGATGGACAGGGGCCGGGAGGCTTTCTTT
TRBD1	TRBV19	.	TRBJ1-1	CASSGTGGRNTEAFF	TGTGCCAGTAGTGGGACAGGGGGGAGGAACACTGAAGCTTTCTTT
.	TRBV7-7	.	TRBJ2-3	CASSLGRGTDTQYF	TGTGCCAGCAGCCTGGGGAGAGGGACAGATACGCAGTATTTT
.	TRBV5-1	.	TRBJ2-5	CASRGADLQETQYF	TGCGCCAGCCGTGGAGCGGACCTCCAAGAGACCCAGTACTTC
.	TRBV27	few	TRBJ2-5	CASGLSRETQYF	TGTGCCAGCGGACTCAGCCGGGAGACCCAGTACTTC
.	TRBV10-3	.	TRBJ1-4	CAIPCPGWEKLFF	TGTGCCATCCCCTGCCCGGGTTGGGAAAAACTGTTTTTT
TRBD2	TRBV2	.	TRBJ2-3	CASSYGLAGDTQYF	TGTGCCAGCAGTTACGGACTAGCTGGAGATACGCAGTATTTT
TRBD1	TRBV7-2	.	TRBJ2-7	CASSLGDSPSYEQYF	TGTGCCAGCAGCTTAGGGGACAGCCCTTCCTACGAGCAGTACTTC
.	TRBV3-1/TRBV3-2	.	TRBJ1-1	CASRPGTRGPAFF	TGTGCCAGCAGGCCCGGGACAAGGGGACCAGCTTTCTTT
TRBD1	TRBV5-1	.	TRBJ2-7	CASSQGTGGYEQYF	TGCGCCAGCAGCCAAGGGACAGGGGGCTACGAGCAGTACTTC
.	TRBV29-1	.	TRBJ1-1	CSVTGGSWNTEAFF	TGCAGCGTCACCGGGGGATCCTGGAACACTGAAGCTTTCTTT
TRBD1	TRBV2	.	TRBJ1-4	CASGRGQGEKLFF	TGTGCCAGCGGCAGGGGGCAGGGTGAAAAACTGTTTTTT
.	TRBV28	.	TRBJ1-5	CASSGGSSNQPQHF	TGTGCCAGCAGCGGCGGCTCGAGCAATCAGCCCCAGCATTTT
.	TRBV29-1	.	TRBJ1-1	CSVVGTIEAFF	TGCAGCGTCGTGGGGACAATCGAAGCTTTCTTT
.	TRBV30	few	TRBJ1-2	CAALRGYGYTF	TGTGCCGCATTGCGGGGCTATGGCTACACCTTC
.	TRBV2	.	TRBJ2-6	CASSVVRGSGANVLTF	TGTGCCAGCAGTGTGGTCCGCGGCTCTGGGGCCAACGTCCTGACTTTC
TRBD1	TRBV6-5	.	TRBJ2-7	CASSDRAYEQYF	TGTGCCAGCAGCGACAGGGCCTACGAGCAGTACTTC
TRBD1	TRBV6-5	.	TRBJ1-1	CASPGTGDTEAFF	TGTGCCAGTCCCGGGACAGGGGATACTGAAGCTTTCTTT
.	TRBV19	.	TRBJ1-1	CASSMTSWNTEAFF	TGTGCCAGTAGTATGACTTCCTGGAACACTGAAGCTTTCTTT
TRBD1	TRBV18	once	TRBJ1-1	CASSTRTGDTEAFF	TGTGCCAGCTCAACCCGGACAGGGGACACTGAAGCTTTCTTT
.	TRBV4-1	.	TRBJ2-3	CASSQAVAENTDTQYF	TGCGCCAGCAGCCAAGCCGTAGCGGAAAACACAGATACGCAGTATTTT
.	TRBV19	.	TRBJ2-6	CATRHSGANVLTF	TGTGCCACTAGACACTCTGGGGCCAACGTCCTGACTTTC
TRBD1	TRBV6-5	.	TRBJ2-5	CASSPGTGAPETQYF	TGTGCCAGCAGCCCCGGGACAGGGGCCCCAGAGACCCAGTACTTC
.	TRBV27	few	TRBJ1-5	CASSSSPDISNQPQHF	TGTGCCAGCAGTTCCTCCCCGGACATCAGCAATCAGCCCCAGCATTTT